The rows below give T cell receptor beta chains drawn from one sample of a study of blood T cell repertoires in COVID-19. Measured with immunoSEQ multiplex PCR; TCRdb has only the in-frame clones, and not every one. The data hold 150,000 to 200,000 clones, with around 78% observed a single time. Sequencing used peripheral blood. The source is a woman older than 75 with active or convalescent COVID-19. The CDR3 runs from the conserved cysteine through the conserved F or W. The D gene is left open where the match is weak. Clone size is given for some rows only: seen once, a few or many times, or a class if the clone is expanded.

D gene: .; V gene: TRBV5-1; J gene: TRBJ2-3; clone size: .; CDR3 length: 16; CDR3 DNA: TGCGCCAGCAGCCTGGGGACTGTTTTATCCACAGATACGCAGTATTTT; CDR3 protein: CASSLGTVLSTDTQYF
D gene: .; V gene: TRBV5-1; J gene: TRBJ1-2; clone size: .; CDR3 length: 13; CDR3 DNA: TGCGCCAGCAGCCCCGGACAAGGCTATGGCTACACCTTC; CDR3 protein: CASSPGQGYGYTF
D gene: TRBD1; V gene: TRBV2; J gene: TRBJ1-3; clone size: few; CDR3 length: 19; CDR3 DNA: TGTGCCAGCAGTGAACCGGGACAGGGCGACTTCCTCTCTGGAAACACCATATATTTT; CDR3 protein: CASSEPGQGDFLSGNTIYF
D gene: TRBD1; V gene: TRBV28; J gene: TRBJ1-6; clone size: .; CDR3 length: 19; CDR3 DNA: TGTGCCAGCGCTACCCCGGGACAGGGGACCCCATCGGATAATTCACCCCTCCACTTT; CDR3 protein: CASATPGQGTPSDNSPLHF
D gene: .; V gene: TRBV19; J gene: TRBJ1-4; clone size: .; CDR3 length: 14; CDR3 DNA: TGTGCCAGTAGTATCTCAGGGCTGGATGAAAAACTGTTTTTT; CDR3 protein: CASSISGLDEKLFF
D gene: TRBD1; V gene: TRBV10-3; J gene: TRBJ1-2; clone size: .; CDR3 length: 14; CDR3 DNA: TGTGCCATCAGCAACGACCCGACAGGGCCGGGCTACACCTTC; CDR3 protein: CAISNDPTGPGYTF
D gene: .; V gene: TRBV12-3/TRBV12-4; J gene: TRBJ1-4; clone size: .; CDR3 length: 13; CDR3 DNA: TGTGCCAGCAGTGGGCCCGAGAATGAAAAACTGTTTTTT; CDR3 protein: CASSGPENEKLFF
D gene: TRBD1; V gene: TRBV12-3/TRBV12-4; J gene: TRBJ1-5; clone size: few; CDR3 length: 13; CDR3 DNA: TGTGCCAGCAGGGGACAGCCAAATCAGCCCCAGCATTTT; CDR3 protein: CASRGQPNQPQHF
D gene: TRBD1; V gene: TRBV28; J gene: TRBJ1-1; clone size: .; CDR3 length: 14; CDR3 DNA: TGTGCCAGCAGCTCGACAGGGCGAGCCACTGAAGCTTTCTTT; CDR3 protein: CASSSTGRATEAFF
D gene: TRBD1; V gene: TRBV2; J gene: TRBJ1-2; clone size: .; CDR3 length: 15; CDR3 DNA: TGTGCCAGCAGTGAATGGACAGGGAGGAACTATGGCTACACCTTC; CDR3 protein: CASSEWTGRNYGYTF
D gene: .; V gene: TRBV21-1; J gene: TRBJ2-3; clone size: .; CDR3 length: 16; CDR3 DNA: TGTGCCAGCAGCATCCCGACAGGGGTATGGACAGATACGCAGTATTTT; CDR3 protein: CASSIPTGVWTDTQYF